Ten or more counts support the clone carrying this T cell receptor beta chain. The record originates from a study of T cells in Graves' hyperthyroidism and ophthalmopathy. Clinical symptoms, serum thyroxine, TRAb, thyroid ultrasound and orbital computed tomography informed diagnoses. At first hyperthyroidism diagnosis, before any ophthalmopathy symptoms, the blood sample was collected. PBMCs were obtained from roughly 10 ml fresh peripheral blood. This CDR3 comprises 16 residues. The V gene's germline CDR1 is SGHDT and CDR2 YYEEEE. With 4 bases clipped from V and 3 bases from J, the junction kept 6 bases outside the gene matches. It was RNA transcripts that yielded the amplified TCR beta CDR3 regions. The HTBI primer set was used in a first-round RT-PCR of the TCR CDR3. TCRdb independently ran MiXCR on the multiplex PCR reads; one entry per CDR3 protein. The sample yields roughly 300,000 distinct CDR3 sequences, 25% seen once.

The receptor was derived from a man in his forties with Graves' hyperthyroidism that later progressed to Graves' ophthalmopathy. Sequenced: blood. The V gene is TRBV5-6, the J gene TRBJ1-5; TRBD1 agrees at 11 bases. CDR3: CASSQRDRGTNQPQHF. CDR3 nucleotides: TGTGCCAGCAGCCAAAGGGACAGGGGGACCAATCAGCCCCAGCATTTT.